These 22 T cell receptor beta chains came from one sample sequenced in a study of blood T cell repertoires in COVID-19. Sequencing was performed with immunoSEQ multiplex PCR; in TCRdb, only in-frame clones are kept and a portion is missing. Among about 95,000 clones listed, about 89% were seen once. The sequencing input was peripheral blood. The receptors stem from a human donor in a cohort sampled during active COVID-19.

The gene calls are TRBV3-1 (or the pseudogene TRBV3-2) and TRBJ2-1; no definite D call. Germline V gene sequence: CDR1 LGHDT, CDR2 YNNKEL (reference sequence). Trimming cost V 7 bases and J 9 bases, with 16 bases left between them. The CDR3 spans 13 residues. The CDR3 sequence: CASTDQRLGEQFF. The CDR3 DNA sequence: TGTGCCAGCACCGACCAGCGTCTAGGTGAGCAGTTCTTC.

V is TRBV7-8 and J is TRBJ1-1, with D possibly matching TRBD1 (5 bases). CDR3 size: 14 residues. Germline V gives CDR1 SGHVS, CDR2 FQNEAQ. The germline V and J ends were trimmed by 5 bases and 6 bases, with 16 bases remaining between them. CDR3 sequence (DNA): TGTGCCAGCAGCCCTCGACAGAGAGGTCCTGAAGCTTTCTTT. Translated, it gives CASSPRQRGPEAFF.

The chain carries TRBV6-4 and TRBJ2-2; TRBD2 is a possible D gene (6 bases). The CDR3 has 16 amino acids. V lost 0 bases and J 6 bases, leaving 14 bases between the germline ends. Per the germline V gene, CDR1 is MRHNA and CDR2 is SNTAGT. The CDR3 nucleotides read TGTGCCAGCAGTGACTCGAGAGGAGGGTTTCCCGGGGAGCTGTTTTTT. Protein: CASSDSRGGFPGELFF.

This chain links TRBV4-3 with TRBJ2-3; tentatively, D is TRBD2 (6 bases). V shed 1 base and J shed 8 bases, with 10 bases lying between them. Germline CDR1 LGHNA, CDR2 YSLEER. The CDR3 sequence is 13 residues long. As DNA, the CDR3 is TGCGCCAGCAGCCAAGGACTAGTTGCTACGCAGTATTTT. Protein product: CASSQGLVATQYF.

This sequence joins TRBV4-2 and TRBJ1-5, with 7 bases that match TRBD1. The CDR3 sequence is 15 residues long. Germline lookup yields CDR1 LGHNA and CDR2 YNFKEQ. The V gene end was trimmed by 2 bases and the J gene end by 6 bases; junction bases not matched to a gene: 7. CDR3 DNA sequence: TGTGCCAGCAGCCAAAGGGACAGTCCGGGTCAGCCCCAGCATTTT. This translates into CASSQRDSPGQPQHF.

The rearrangement uses TRBV11-2 and TRBJ1-2; unclear D gene. The ends were cut back, 5 bases at V and 0 bases at J, with 13 bases in the middle. The CDR3 is 15 amino acids. CDR1 is SGHAT, CDR2 FQNNGV, per germline. The CDR3 reads CASSAAWISNYGYTF. DNA for the CDR3: TGTGCCAGCAGCGCAGCGTGGATTTCTAACTATGGCTACACCTTC.

This rearrangement joins TRBV7-2 to TRBJ1-4; 7 bases agree with TRBD1. The V gene end was trimmed by 3 bases and the J gene end by 3 bases; junction bases not matched to a gene: 4. The CDR3 spans 15 residues. Germline V lookup: CDR1 SGHTA, CDR2 FQGNSA. As DNA, the CDR3 is TGTGCCAGCAGCTTCATGAGGGGGCCTAATGAAAAACTGTTTTTT. Protein: CASSFMRGPNEKLFF.

The DNA of the CDR3 is TGTGCCATCAGGGAACAGGGAGTTAATCAGCCCCAGCATTTT. Translating gives CAIREQGVNQPQHF. This chain connects TRBV10-3 to TRBJ1-5; possible D gene TRBD1, 6 bases. Germline V gene sequence: CDR1 ENHRY, CDR2 SYGVKD. With 6 bases removed from V and 4 bases from J, the gap between germline ends came to 13 bases. This CDR3 spans 14 amino acids.

The rearrangement links TRBV6-5 to TRBJ2-7; TRBD1 aligns across 7 bases. This CDR3 has 13 residues. The V gene end was trimmed by 6 bases and the J gene end by 2 bases; junction bases not matched to a gene: 4. Germline values: CDR1 MNHEY, CDR2 SVGAGI. The CDR3 DNA reads TGTGCCAGCAGGCTGACAGGGACCTACGAGCAGTACTTC. Translated, it gives CASRLTGTYEQYF.

This rearrangement joins TRBV9 to TRBJ1-6; weak D call: TRBD1 (5 bases). V was trimmed by 4 bases and J by 17 bases, leaving 19 bases between them. The CDR3 is made up of 13 amino acids. Germline loops: CDR1 SGDLS, CDR2 YYNGEE. This CDR3 is CASSSGVGAPIHF. As DNA, the CDR3 is TGTGCCAGCAGCTCGGGGGTAGGGGCCCCGATCCACTTT. The variable domain in full, completed from reference TRBV9 and TRBJ1-6, reads DSGVTQTPKHLITATGQRVTLRCSPRSGDLSVYWYQQSLDQGLQFLIQYYNGEERAKGNILERFSAQQFPDLHSELNLSSLELGDSALYFCASSSGVGAPIHFGNGTRLTVT.

The rearrangement links TRBV18 to TRBJ1-1; D is perhaps TRBD1 (5 bases). The CDR3 runs 13 residues. Deletions cut 1 base from V and 6 bases from J, with 9 bases between. In germline, CDR1 is KGHSH, CDR2 LQKENI. CDR3 loop: CASSPRSGAEAFF. CDR3 sequence (DNA): TGTGCCAGCTCACCACGATCGGGGGCTGAAGCTTTCTTT.

This rearrangement joins TRBV19 to TRBJ1-2, with TRBD1 identical over 9 bases. This CDR3 region has 13 residues. CDR1 LNHDA and CDR2 SQIVND come from the germline V gene (reference sequence). Germline trimming cut 7 bases from V and 8 bases from J; bases unmatched to any gene: 8. Written as DNA, the CDR3 is TGTGCCAGTATGAGGACAGGGGATAGAGGCTACACCTTC. Translating gives CASMRTGDRGYTF.

V and J are TRBV6-2 or TRBV6-3 and TRBJ2-7; D may be TRBD2 (5 bases). Trimming pared 3 bases from V and 0 bases from J, leaving 15 bases between. Germline V CDR1 and CDR2: MNHEY, SVGEGT. The CDR3 loop spans 16 amino acids. In DNA form, the CDR3 reads TGTGCCAGCAGTTATACCGGCGGGCTGACCTCCTACGAGCAGTACTTC. This codes for CASSYTGGLTSYEQYF.

The chain combines TRBV28 with TRBJ1-1, with D uncertain. CDR1 MDHEN and CDR2 SYDVKM come from the germline V gene. The V and J ends lost 5 bases and 1 base respectively, with 14 bases between them. This CDR3 comprises 15 residues. DNA of the CDR3: TGTGCCAGCAGTCGTGGCATCCCTTGGAACACTGAAGCTTTCTTT. It translates to CASSRGIPWNTEAFF.

CDR3 DNA sequence: TGTGCCACCAGCAGGGATCTAGGAACAGGGGGCACTGAAGCTTTCTTT. Encoded protein: CATSRDLGTGGTEAFF. The gene calls are TRBV15 and TRBJ1-1; 8 bases match TRBD1. The CDR3 runs to 16 residues. CDR1 is LNHNV and CDR2 is YYDKDF in the germline V gene (reference sequence). The V and J ends lost 3 bases and 4 bases, in that order; junction bases with no gene match: 10.

This clone was detected only once. The chain combines TRBV6-6 with TRBJ2-7; the match to TRBD2 covers 12 bases. CDR1 is MNHNY and CDR2 is SVGAGI in the germline V gene (reference sequence). The junction had 6 bases not matched to a gene; V was cut back by 5 bases and J by 7 bases. The CDR3 extends over 14 amino acids. This CDR3 reads CASSHTSGGFEQYF. CDR3 in DNA: TGTGCCAGCAGTCACACTAGCGGGGGGTTTGAGCAGTACTTC.

The rearrangement uses TRBV14 and TRBJ2-3, with 8 bases fitting TRBD2. Germline CDR1 SGHDN, CDR2 FVKESK. This CDR3 comprises 17 residues. The V and J ends lost 8 bases and 0 bases, in that order; junction bases with no gene match: 13. The CDR3 nucleotides are TGTGCCAGCGGGAAAGCGGGGGCCGACCTTAGCACAGATACGCAGTATTTT. Translation gives CASGKAGADLSTDTQYF.

This clone was seen a few times. The J gene is TRBJ1-6, the V gene TRBV19; a weak D match, TRBD1 (5 bases). V was cut by 2 bases and J by 8 bases, with 7 bases left in between. Per germline, CDR1 LNHDA and CDR2 SQIVND (reference sequence). This CDR3 spans 13 amino acids. In nucleotides, the CDR3 is TGTGCCAGTAGTATATCCAGGGATTCACCCCTCCACTTT. Protein product: CASSISRDSPLHF.

A few counts support this clone. The chain uses TRBV5-1 and TRBJ2-1, with TRBD2 matching 9 bases. Germline CDR1 reads SGHRS; CDR2 reads YFSETQ. The J segment lost 3 bases and the V segment lost 0 bases, leaving 4 bases of the junction unmatched. The CDR3 is 16 residues long. The chain's CDR3 is CASSLVPAGGYNEQFF. The CDR3 bases are TGCGCCAGCAGCTTGGTTCCAGCGGGGGGCTACAATGAGCAGTTCTTC.

This clone occurred once. This chain links TRBV18 with TRBJ2-7, with D possibly matching TRBD1 (6 bases). The germline V gene has CDR1 KGHSH and CDR2 LQKENI. V lost 6 bases to trimming and J lost 6 bases, with 18 bases between them. The CDR3 runs to 14 residues. CDR3 nucleotide sequence: TGTGCCAGCTCCGGAACACAGGGTCTGCGCGAGCAGTACTTC. The encoded protein is CASSGTQGLREQYF.

The table lists this clone with a few counts. V usage is TRBV14 and J usage is TRBJ1-6; D gene uncertain. V lost 1 base and J 6 bases, leaving 7 bases between the germline ends. The CDR3 extends over 14 amino acids. Germline V gene data show CDR1 as SGHDN and CDR2 as FVKESK. Here the CDR3 DNA reads TGTGCCAGCAGCCAAGTTGGCCGTAATTCACCCCTCCACTTT. Translation: CASSQVGRNSPLHF.

The chain is built from TRBV27 and TRBJ1-2; 8 bases are shared with TRBD1. The CDR3 consists of 19 residues. Germline-derived CDR1 and CDR2 are MNHEY and SMNVEV (reference sequence). Trimming took 4 bases from V and 4 from J; bases not matched to a gene: 20. CDR3 sequence (DNA): TGTGCCAGCAGTTCCCACACCGCCGGGACAGGAATTGGAAGCTATGGCTACACCTTC. It yields the protein CASSSHTAGTGIGSYGYTF.